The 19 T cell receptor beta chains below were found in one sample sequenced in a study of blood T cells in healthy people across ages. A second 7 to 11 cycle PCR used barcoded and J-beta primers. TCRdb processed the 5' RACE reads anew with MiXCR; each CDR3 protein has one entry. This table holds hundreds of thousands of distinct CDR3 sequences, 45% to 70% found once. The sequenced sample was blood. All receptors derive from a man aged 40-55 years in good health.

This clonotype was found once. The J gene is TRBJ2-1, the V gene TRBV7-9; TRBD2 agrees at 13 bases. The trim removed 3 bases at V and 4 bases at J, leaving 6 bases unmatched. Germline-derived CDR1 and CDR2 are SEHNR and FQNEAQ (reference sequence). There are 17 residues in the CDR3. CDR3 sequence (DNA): TGTGCCAGCAGCTTCGGTGGACTAGCGGGAGAGTACAATGAGCAGTTCTTC. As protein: CASSFGGLAGEYNEQFF.

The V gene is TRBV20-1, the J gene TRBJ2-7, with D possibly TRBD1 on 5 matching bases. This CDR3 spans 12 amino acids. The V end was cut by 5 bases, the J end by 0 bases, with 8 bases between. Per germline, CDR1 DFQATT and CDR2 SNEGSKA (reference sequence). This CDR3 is CSAHRSSYEQYF. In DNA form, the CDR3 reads TGCAGTGCTCACAGGAGCTCCTACGAGCAGTACTTC.

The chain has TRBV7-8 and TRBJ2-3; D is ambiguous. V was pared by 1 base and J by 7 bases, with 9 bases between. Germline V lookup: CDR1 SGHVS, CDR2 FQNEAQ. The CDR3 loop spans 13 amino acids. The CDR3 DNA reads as TGTGCCAGCAGCTTAGAATGGGGAAATACGCAGTATTTT. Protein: CASSLEWGNTQYF.

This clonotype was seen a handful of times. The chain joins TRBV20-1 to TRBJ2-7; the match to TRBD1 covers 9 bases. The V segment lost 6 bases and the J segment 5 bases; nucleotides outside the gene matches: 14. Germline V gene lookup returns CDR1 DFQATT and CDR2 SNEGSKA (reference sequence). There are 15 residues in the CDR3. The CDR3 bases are TGCAGTGCCCATAAATCAGGGACAGGGTATCACGAGCAGTACTTC. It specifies CSAHKSGTGYHEQYF.

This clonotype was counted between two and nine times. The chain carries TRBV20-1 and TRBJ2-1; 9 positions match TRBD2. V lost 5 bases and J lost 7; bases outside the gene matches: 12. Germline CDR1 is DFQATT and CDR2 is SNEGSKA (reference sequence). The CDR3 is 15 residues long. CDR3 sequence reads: CSASLAGLGGNEQFF. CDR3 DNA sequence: TGCAGTGCTTCACTAGCGGGCCTCGGCGGGAATGAGCAGTTCTTC.

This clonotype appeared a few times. DNA of the CDR3: TGCAGCGTTGCGGCAGGGGGCTCCTACGAGCAGTACTTC. Translation gives CSVAAGGSYEQYF. This chain uses TRBV29-1 with TRBJ2-7; 7 positions agree with TRBD1. The V gene end was trimmed by 4 bases and the J gene end by 0 bases; junction bases not matched to a gene: 3. The CDR3 extends over 13 amino acids. Germline loops: CDR1 SQVTM, CDR2 ANQGSEA.

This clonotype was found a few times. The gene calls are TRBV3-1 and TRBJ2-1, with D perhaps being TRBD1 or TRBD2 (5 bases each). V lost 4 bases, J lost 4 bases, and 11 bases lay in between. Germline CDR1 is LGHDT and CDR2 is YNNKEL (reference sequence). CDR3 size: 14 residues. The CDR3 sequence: CASSPGPVYNEQFF. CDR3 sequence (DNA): TGTGCCAGCAGCCCGGGACCGGTATACAATGAGCAGTTCTTC.

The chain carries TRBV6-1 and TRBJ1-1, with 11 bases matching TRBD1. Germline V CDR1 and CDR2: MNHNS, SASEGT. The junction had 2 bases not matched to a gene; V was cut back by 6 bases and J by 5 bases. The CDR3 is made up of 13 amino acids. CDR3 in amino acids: CASRDRGRTEAFF. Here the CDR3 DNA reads TGTGCCAGCAGGGACAGGGGGCGGACTGAAGCTTTCTTT.

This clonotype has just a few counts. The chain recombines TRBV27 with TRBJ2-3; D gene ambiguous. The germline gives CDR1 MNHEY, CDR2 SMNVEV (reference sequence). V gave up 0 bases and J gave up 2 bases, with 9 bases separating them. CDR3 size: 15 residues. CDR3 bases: TGTGCCAGCAGTTTATCCCCTCAACTCACAGATACGCAGTATTTT. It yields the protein CASSLSPQLTDTQYF.

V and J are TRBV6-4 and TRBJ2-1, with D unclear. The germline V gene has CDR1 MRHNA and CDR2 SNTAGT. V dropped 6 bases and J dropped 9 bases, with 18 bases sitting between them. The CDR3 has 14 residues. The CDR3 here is CASRARDRVGEQFF. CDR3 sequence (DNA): TGTGCCAGCAGAGCTAGGGATCGTGTTGGTGAGCAGTTCTTC.

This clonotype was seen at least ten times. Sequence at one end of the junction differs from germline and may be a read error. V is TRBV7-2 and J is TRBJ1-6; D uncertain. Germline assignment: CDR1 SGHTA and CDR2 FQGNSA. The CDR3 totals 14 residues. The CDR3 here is CASSLGSYNSPLHF. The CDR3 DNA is TGTGCCAGCAGTTTAGGCTCCTATAATTCACCCCTCCACTTT. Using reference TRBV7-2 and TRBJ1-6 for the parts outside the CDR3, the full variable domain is GAGVSQSPSNKVTEKGKDVELRCDPISGHTALYWYRQSLGQGLEFLIYFQGNSAPDKSGLPSDRFSAERTGGSVSTLTIQRTQQEDSAVYLCASSLGSYNSPLHFGNGTRLTVT.

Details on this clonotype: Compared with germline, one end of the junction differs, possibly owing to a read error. The CDR3 loop is CASGYIASMNSNQPQHF. The CDR3 DNA sequence: TGTGCCAGCGGTTACATCGCCTCGATGAATAGCAATCAGCCCCAGCATTTT. The rearrangement joins TRBV6-2 or TRBV6-3 to TRBJ1-5; no reliable D call. The CDR3 has 17 residues. Germline V lookup: CDR1 MNHEY, CDR2 SVGEGT.

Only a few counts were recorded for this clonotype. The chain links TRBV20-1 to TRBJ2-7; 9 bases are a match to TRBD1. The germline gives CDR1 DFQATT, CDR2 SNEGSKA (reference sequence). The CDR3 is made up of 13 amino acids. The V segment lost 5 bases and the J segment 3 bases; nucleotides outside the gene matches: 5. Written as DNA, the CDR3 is TGCAGTGCTGGACGACAGGGGGTCTACGAGCAGTACTTC. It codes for CSAGRQGVYEQYF.

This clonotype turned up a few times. The DNA of the CDR3 is TGCAGTGCCCATTCTCCCGGGACTGGCTCGTGGCAAGAGACCCAGTACTTC. Its translation: CSAHSPGTGSWQETQYF. The chain employs TRBV20-1 and TRBJ2-5; D may be TRBD2 (6 bases). V was pared by 6 bases and J by 2 bases, with 25 bases between. The germline V gene encodes CDR1 DFQATT and CDR2 SNEGSKA (reference sequence). This CDR3 has 17 residues.

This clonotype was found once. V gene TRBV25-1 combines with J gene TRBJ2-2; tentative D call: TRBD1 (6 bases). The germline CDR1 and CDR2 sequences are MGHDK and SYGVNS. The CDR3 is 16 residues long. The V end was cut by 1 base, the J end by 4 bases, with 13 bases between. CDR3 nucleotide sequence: TGTGCCAGCAGTGAATTGGGGGCAGGGGCCACCGGGGAGCTGTTTTTT. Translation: CASSELGAGATGELFF.

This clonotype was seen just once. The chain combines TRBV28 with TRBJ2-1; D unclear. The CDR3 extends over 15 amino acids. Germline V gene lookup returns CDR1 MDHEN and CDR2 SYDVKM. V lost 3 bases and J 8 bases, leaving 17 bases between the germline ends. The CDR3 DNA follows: TGTGCCAGCAGTTTTCGATCCCGTGGTATGGATGAGCAGTTCTTC. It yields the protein CASSFRSRGMDEQFF. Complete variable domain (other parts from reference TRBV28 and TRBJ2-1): DVKVTQSSRYLVKRTGEKVFLECVQDMDHENMFWYRQDPGLGLRLIYFSYDVKMKEKGDIPEGYSVSREKKERFSLILESASTNQTSMYLCASSFRSRGMDEQFFGPGTRLTVL.

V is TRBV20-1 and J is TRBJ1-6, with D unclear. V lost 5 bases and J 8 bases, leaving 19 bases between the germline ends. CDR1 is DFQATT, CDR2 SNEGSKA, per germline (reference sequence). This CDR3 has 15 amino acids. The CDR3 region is CSAVSGSQVDSPLHF. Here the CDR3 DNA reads TGCAGTGCTGTCAGCGGGTCCCAGGTAGATTCACCCCTCCACTTT.

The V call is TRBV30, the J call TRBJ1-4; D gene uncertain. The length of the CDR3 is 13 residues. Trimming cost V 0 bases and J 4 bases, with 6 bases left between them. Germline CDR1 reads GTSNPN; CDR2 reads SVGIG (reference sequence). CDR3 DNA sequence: TGTGCCTGGAGTGTAGCGGATAATGAAAAACTGTTTTTT. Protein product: CAWSVADNEKLFF.

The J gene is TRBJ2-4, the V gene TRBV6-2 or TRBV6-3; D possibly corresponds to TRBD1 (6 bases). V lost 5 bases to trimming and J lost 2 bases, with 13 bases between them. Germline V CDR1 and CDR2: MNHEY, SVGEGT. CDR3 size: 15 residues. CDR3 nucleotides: TGTGCCAGCAGTGCACACAGGGAGACCAAAAACATTCAGTACTTC. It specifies CASSAHRETKNIQYF.